The 14 T cell receptor beta chains given below trace back to one sample, sequenced in a study of CD8+CD57+ T cells in acquired aplastic anemia. Genomic DNA was employed as the template in profiling TCR beta VDJ and CDR3. TCRdb recomputed calls from the reads with MiXCR, one row per CDR3 protein. The sample contains about 110,000 distinct CDR3 sequences, around 49% of which appear only once. The sequenced material came from sorted CD4+, CD8+, or CD8+CD57+ T cells (not recorded which) from PBMCs. Every receptor here comes from a human donor in good health, serving as a control.

In its sample, this clonotype was seen a few times. The rearrangement links TRBV27 to TRBJ1-1, with a tentative D call TRBD1 (5 bases). V was clipped by 3 bases and J by 5 bases, with 10 bases between them. The germline V gene encodes CDR1 MNHEY and CDR2 SMNVEV (reference sequence). The CDR3 is 13 amino acids. The CDR3 spells CASSFSQGTEAFF. CDR3 in DNA: TGTGCCAGCAGTTTCAGTCAGGGAACTGAAGCTTTCTTT.

There are many counts of this clonotype. The chain carries TRBV6-1 and TRBJ2-5; TRBD1 agrees at 9 bases. The CDR3 consists of 16 residues. V was pared by 6 bases and J by 3 bases, with 11 bases of the junction left unmatched. CDR1 MNHNS and CDR2 SASEGT come from the germline V gene. Here the CDR3 DNA reads TGTGCCAGCAGCCCTCAAACAGGGGGCGTAGAAGAGACCCAGTACTTC. Protein: CASSPQTGGVEETQYF.

This chain links TRBV2 with TRBJ1-1; maybe TRBD1 (5 bases). CDR1 is SNHLY, CDR2 FYNNEI, per germline. The CDR3 loop spans 13 amino acids. Trimming removed 9 bases at V and 11 bases at J, with 22 bases between. In nucleotides, the CDR3 is TGTGCCAGGCCATTCAAAACCCTCCACAGGGCTTTCTTT. Translated, it gives CARPFKTLHRAFF.

This clonotype was seen ten or more times. The gene calls are TRBV7-9 and TRBJ2-7; 7 nucleotides align to TRBD2. The CDR3 covers 14 residues. The trim removed 3 bases at V and 4 bases at J, leaving 6 bases unmatched. CDR1 and CDR2 (germline): SEHNR, FQNEAQ (reference sequence). The CDR3: CASSFTAGTYEQYF. In DNA, the CDR3 is TGTGCCAGCAGCTTTACAGCGGGGACTTACGAGCAGTACTTC.

The V gene is TRBV7-8, the J gene TRBJ2-7, with D perhaps being TRBD1 or TRBD2 (5 bases each). Trimming stripped 5 bases from V and 0 bases from J, with 14 bases between. Germline V gives CDR1 SGHVS, CDR2 FQNEAQ. The length of the CDR3 is 15 residues. In DNA, the CDR3 is TGTGCCAGCAGCGATGGGACGGCGCTCTCCTACGAGCAGTACTTC. Translating it yields CASSDGTALSYEQYF. The whole variable domain, filled in from reference TRBV7-8 and TRBJ2-7, reads GAGVSQSPRYKVAKRGQDVALRCDPISGHVSLFWYQQALGQGPEFLTYFQNEAQLDKSGLPSDRFFAERPEGSVSTLKIQRTQQEDSAVYLCASSDGTALSYEQYFGPGTRLTVT.

V usage is TRBV7-9 and J usage is TRBJ1-4; TRBD1 aligns across 7 bases. The CDR3 sequence is 15 residues long. The germline V gene has CDR1 SEHNR and CDR2 FQNEAQ (reference sequence). V lost 1 base to trimming and J lost 5 bases; unmatched junction nucleotides: 4. The DNA for the CDR3 is TGTGCCAGCAGCTTAGGGGACAGAAACAATGAAAAACTGTTTTTT. The encoded protein is CASSLGDRNNEKLFF.

CDR3 DNA sequence: TGCAGCGTTGTGAGGGGCGAGGGCACTGAAGCTTTCTTT. Its protein is CSVVRGEGTEAFF. The gene calls are TRBV29-1 and TRBJ1-1; a weak D match, TRBD1 (5 bases). V was shortened by 4 bases and J by 4 bases, with 13 bases between the two germline ends. Germline assignment: CDR1 SQVTM and CDR2 ANQGSEA. This CDR3 has 13 amino acids.

J is TRBJ1-5 and V is TRBV15; no clear D. The CDR3 sequence is 9 residues long. V lost 8 bases and J lost 7, with 3 bases in between. From germline, CDR1 is LNHNV and CDR2 YYDKDF (reference sequence). The CDR3 bases are TGTGCCACCGGACAGCCCCAGCATTTT. Translating gives CATGQPQHF.

In the case of this clonotype: No conserved phenylalanine or tryptophan is present at the end of the CDR3, so a read error is the likely explanation. The limits of the CDR3 on the DNA are not certain, so only TCRdb's listed CDR3 is given. This rearrangement joins TRBV2 to TRBJ1-1; TRBD1, the D gene given by the table, was not confirmed from the DNA. Counting both end residues, the CDR3 totals 11 amino acids. From germline, CDR1 is SNHLY and CDR2 FYNNEI. The CDR3 here is CASSPGQGMHS.

CDR3 loop: CASSYLRSGEQYF. The CDR3 coding sequence is TGTGCCAGCAGCTACCTACGGTCCGGGGAGCAGTACTTC. The gene calls are TRBV11-2 and TRBJ2-7; no firm D call. The CDR3 is 13 residues long. Germline V lookup: CDR1 SGHAT, CDR2 FQNNGV. With 4 bases removed from V and 7 bases from J, the gap between germline ends came to 14 bases.

This clonotype was recorded at least ten times. V is TRBV20-1 and J is TRBJ2-1; D might be TRBD2 (7 bases). The germline V gene has CDR1 DFQATT and CDR2 SNEGSKA (reference sequence). There are 12 residues in the CDR3. CDR3 sequence (DNA): TGCAGCGGGGGAGGGGGTAGCAATGAGCAGTTCTTC. This codes for CSGGGGSNEQFF.

This chain connects TRBV2 to TRBJ2-7; D call uncertain. Trimming left V 5 bases short and J 2 bases short, with 10 bases between. The CDR3 length is 13 residues. The V gene's germline CDR1 is SNHLY and CDR2 FYNNEI. The CDR3, as DNA: TGTGCCAGCAGTCTACAGATCGCCTACGAGCAGTACTTC. Translation gives CASSLQIAYEQYF. Complete variable domain (other parts from reference TRBV2 and TRBJ2-7): EPEVTQTPSHQVTQMGQEVILRCVPISNHLYFYWYRQILGQKVEFLVSFYNNEISEKSEIFDDQFSVERPDGSNFTLKIRSTKLEDSAMYFCASSLQIAYEQYFGPGTRLTVT.

J is TRBJ2-5 and V is TRBV15; no clear D. Germline V gives CDR1 LNHNV, CDR2 YYDKDF (reference sequence). The CDR3 has 13 residues. Trimming took 3 bases from V and 2 from J, leaving 7 bases between them. CDR3 sequence: CATSRSIQETQYF. CDR3 coding DNA: TGTGCCACCAGCAGGTCCATACAAGAGACCCAGTACTTC.

In this sample, this clonotype turned up a few times. A much larger clone sits a single nucleotide away, making a read error possible. The chain recombines TRBV27 with TRBJ1-2; no clear D gene. In germline, CDR1 is MNHEY, CDR2 SMNVEV (reference sequence). The CDR3 is made up of 14 amino acids. CDR3 region: CTSRPQQSGYGYTF. Here the CDR3 DNA reads TGTACCAGCAGACCGCAACAGTCAGGCTATGGCTACACCTTC.